The 4 T cell receptor beta chains listed next were all sequenced from one sample in a study of T cells after posttransplantation cyclophosphamide. This table comes from immunoSEQ multiplex PCR, and its TCRdb copy is limited to in-frame clones, with some not included. The table lists some 35,000 clones, no singletons, with approximately 5.9% in the top ten. Sequencing used PBMCs. The receptors were gathered from a man between 25 and 39 years old in good health and a related stem cell transplant donor.

The sample holds many counts of this clone. This chain uses TRBV4-3 with TRBJ1-2; D is unclear. Deletions cut 2 bases from V and 8 bases from J, with 12 bases between. This CDR3 region has 13 residues. Germline values: CDR1 LGHNA, CDR2 YSLEER. CDR3 residues: CASSQRGQSGYTF. As DNA, the CDR3 is TGCGCCAGCAGCCAACGGGGTCAGTCCGGCTACACCTTC.

The table lists this clone with many counts. The chain carries TRBV28 and TRBJ2-7; TRBD2 aligns across 11 bases. V shed 6 bases, J shed 5 bases, and the junction held 6 bases outside the gene matches. Per the germline V gene, CDR1 is MDHEN and CDR2 is SYDVKM. CDR3 length equals 14 residues. The CDR3 DNA follows: TGTGCCAGCAGCCAACTAGCGGGGGTGGACGAGCAGTACTTC. Translating it yields CASSQLAGVDEQYF.

In its sample, this clone was seen many times. The chain employs TRBV4-1 and TRBJ2-5, with TRBD2 as a possible D gene (5 bases). Germline CDR1 is MGHRA and CDR2 is YSYEKL. Trimming cost V 0 bases and J 2 bases, with 16 bases left between them. The CDR3 is made up of 17 amino acids. The CDR3: CASSQDPPGSIQETQYF. The CDR3 region has the DNA TGCGCCAGCAGCCAAGACCCTCCGGGGTCGATTCAAGAGACCCAGTACTTC.

This clone was observed many times. This chain links TRBV12-3 or TRBV12-4 with TRBJ1-6; 9 positions match TRBD1. This CDR3 spans 14 amino acids. V lost 6 bases and J lost 10; bases outside the gene matches: 7. CDR3 region: CASRTDRGRSPLHF. The DNA of the CDR3 is TGTGCCAGCAGAACCGACAGGGGGAGGTCACCCCTCCACTTT.